These 2 T cell receptor beta chains were sequenced from one sample in a study of early T cells in non-severe SARS-CoV-2 infection. MiXCR, applied by TCRdb to the 5' RACE reads, yields one record per CDR3 protein. Among some 96,000 distinct CDR3 sequences, about 13% were seen once, and the ten largest hold about 2%. The source material was whole blood. All receptors come from an adult who was a healthcare worker with PCR-confirmed SARS-CoV-2 infection or an uninfected control (not recorded which).

This chain connects TRBV7-2 to TRBJ2-4, with D possibly matching TRBD1 (5 bases). CDR1 and CDR2 from the germline V gene are SGHTA and FQGNSA. This CDR3 contains 16 residues. The V and J ends lost 8 bases and 4 bases respectively, with 21 bases between them. In DNA form, the CDR3 reads TGTGCCAGCTCCTGGGGCCTCTACACCACGAAAAACATTCAGTACTTC. Protein sequence: CASSWGLYTTKNIQYF.

The J gene is TRBJ2-5, the V gene TRBV28; maybe TRBD1 (6 bases). The V gene lost 7 bases and the J gene lost 5 bases, with 20 bases spanning the gap. This CDR3 has 15 residues. The germline V gene has CDR1 MDHEN and CDR2 SYDVKM. As DNA, the CDR3 is TGTGCCAGCAATCTCTTCAGGGGATTGGGTGAGACCCAGTACTTC. This translates into CASNLFRGLGETQYF. The complete variable domain, with remaining parts taken from reference TRBV28 and TRBJ2-5, reads DVKVTQSSRYLVKRTGEKVFLECVQDMDHENMFWYRQDPGLGLRLIYFSYDVKMKEKGDIPEGYSVSREKKERFSLILESASTNQTSMYLCASNLFRGLGETQYFGPGTRLLVL.